Below are 4 T cell receptor beta chains sequenced from a single sample in a study of beta chain features in type 1 diabetes. Every bit of the isolated RNA underwent reverse transcription, so sequencing read expressed TCRB transcripts. Sequenced by immunoSEQ multiplex PCR; TCRdb stores in-frame clones only, minus some. The sample comprises about 410,000 clones, about 15% of which are singletons, and roughly 0.033% rests with the top ten. The sequencing sample was made of naive CD4+ T cells from blood. These receptors were collected from a man aged 30 to 39 in good health.

This sequence joins TRBV4-1 and TRBJ2-3; no clear D. The CDR3 runs to 13 residues. CDR1 and CDR2 (germline): MGHRA, YSYEKL. V was shortened by 0 bases and J by 2 bases, with 3 bases between the two germline ends. CDR3 sequence (DNA): TGCGCCAGCAGCCAAGAAGCCACAGATACGCAGTATTTT. Its translation is CASSQEATDTQYF.

The rearrangement joins TRBV11-2 to TRBJ2-3; D remains ambiguous. The CDR3 totals 13 residues. The V and J ends lost 5 bases and 4 bases respectively, with 10 bases between them. Germline assignment: CDR1 SGHAT and CDR2 FQNNGV. CDR3 sequence (DNA): TGTGCCAGCAGCCAAGATCGGCCAGATACGCAGTATTTT. Protein product: CASSQDRPDTQYF.

This clone was seen a handful of times. The V gene is TRBV7-3, the J gene TRBJ2-1; 8 nucleotides agree with TRBD1. V lost 5 bases, J lost 1 base, and 4 bases stayed unmatched. CDR3 size: 15 residues. Germline V gene lookup returns CDR1 SGHTA and CDR2 FQGTGA. The DNA of the CDR3 is TGTGCCAGCAGCCCACGGACAGGGTCCTACAATGAGCAGTTCTTC. The encoded protein is CASSPRTGSYNEQFF.

The rearrangement joins TRBV9 to TRBJ2-3; D remains ambiguous. Trimming pared 3 bases from V and 2 bases from J, leaving 13 bases between. Germline V CDR1 and CDR2: SGDLS, YYNGEE. The CDR3 has 15 residues. As DNA, the CDR3 is TGTGCCAGCAGCGCTTGGGCGAGGCCCACAGATACGCAGTATTTT. Amino acids: CASSAWARPTDTQYF. The complete variable domain, with remaining parts taken from reference TRBV9 and TRBJ2-3, reads DSGVTQTPKHLITATGQRVTLRCSPRSGDLSVYWYQQSLDQGLQFLIQYYNGEERAKGNILERFSAQQFPDLHSELNLSSLELGDSALYFCASSAWARPTDTQYFGPGTRLTVL.